Listed below are T cell receptor beta chains from one sample, sequenced in a study of Ad26.COV2.S vaccination and SARS-CoV-2 variants. Clones were sequenced by immunoSEQ multiplex PCR, and TCRdb holds only the in-frame ones, with some missing. The data contain about 680,000 clones, 89% of them singletons. Sample: peripheral blood, taken in a trial of Ad26.COV2.S vaccine versus placebo. The receptors originated from a person between 18 and 65 years old who received the Ad26.COV2.S COVID-19 vaccine or a placebo. Both conserved end residues are part of each CDR3. D genes are given only for firm matches. Clone size, where shown, is once, few, many, or a class for clones that have expanded.

TRBV6-2/TRBV6-3	-	TRBJ1-2	TRBD1	CASSPGPGGVTGYTF	TGTGCCAGCAGCCCGGGCCCAGGGGGCGTGACTGGCTACACCTTC
TRBV6-2/TRBV6-3	-	TRBJ1-1	TRBD1	CASSADWDRRGRTEAFF	TGTGCCAGCAGTGCCGACTGGGACAGGAGGGGTAGGACTGAAGCTTTCTTT
TRBV12-3/TRBV12-4	-	TRBJ2-7	-	CASSLMQWDEQYF	TGTGCCAGCAGTTTAATGCAATGGGACGAGCAGTACTTC
TRBV5-1	-	TRBJ2-7	-	CASSPGSVGLIYEQYF	TGCGCCAGCAGCCCAGGAAGCGTGGGGCTTATCTACGAGCAGTACTTC
TRBV6-4	-	TRBJ2-1	TRBD2	CASSVAGGIDEQFF	TGTGCCAGCAGTGTCGCGGGAGGGATTGATGAGCAGTTCTTC
TRBV18	-	TRBJ2-3	-	CASSPGTAPDTQYF	TGTGCCAGCTCACCGGGAACCGCCCCAGATACGCAGTATTTT
TRBV4-1	-	TRBJ2-2	-	CASSQMGGVGTGELFF	TGCGCCAGCAGCCAAATGGGCGGTGTGGGCACCGGGGAGCTGTTTTTT
TRBV5-1	-	TRBJ2-3	TRBD2	CASSSLGPSTSGFTDTQYF	TGCGCCAGCAGCTCACTGGGACCTTCGACTAGCGGATTCACAGATACGCAGTATTTT
TRBV5-1	-	TRBJ1-1	-	CASSLRMNTEAFF	TGCGCCAGCAGCTTGAGGATGAACACTGAAGCTTTCTTT
TRBV18	-	TRBJ1-1	-	CASSPGTKGDTEAFF	TGTGCCAGCTCACCCGGGACAAAAGGGGACACTGAAGCTTTCTTT
TRBV19	-	TRBJ2-3	-	CASSIGSTDTQYF	TGTGCCAGTAGTATAGGCAGCACAGATACGCAGTATTTT
TRBV24-1	-	TRBJ1-1	TRBD1	CATSEQGLVAFF	TGTGCCACCAGTGAACAGGGGTTAGTGGCTTTCTTT
TRBV30	-	TRBJ2-1	-	CAWRASGRYNEQFF	TGTGCCTGGAGGGCCTCGGGACGCTACAATGAGCAGTTCTTC
TRBV5-1	-	TRBJ2-1	-	CASSLPSNPTVSSYNEQFF	TGCGCCAGCAGCTTGCCCTCAAACCCGACGGTAAGCTCCTACAATGAGCAGTTCTTC
TRBV30	-	TRBJ1-5	-	CAWSGPGHFSNQPQHF	TGTGCCTGGAGTGGTCCGGGACACTTTAGCAATCAGCCCCAGCATTTT
TRBV9	few	TRBJ1-3	-	CASSDAGSGNTIYF	TGTGCCAGCAGCGATGCGGGATCCGGAAACACCATATATTTT
TRBV5-1	-	TRBJ2-2	-	CASIGGTALNTGELFF	TGCGCCAGCATCGGGGGGACAGCATTGAACACCGGGGAGCTGTTTTTT
TRBV7-9	-	TRBJ2-7	TRBD2	CAIGTSGKGEQYF	TGTGCCATTGGGACTAGCGGGAAGGGGGAGCAGTACTTC
TRBV7-8	few	TRBJ2-1	TRBD1	CASSFRQGLYEQFF	TGTGCCAGCAGCTTTCGACAGGGGTTGTATGAGCAGTTCTTC
TRBV11-2	-	TRBJ1-1	-	CASSFSENTEAFF	TGTGCCAGCAGCTTCAGTGAGAACACTGAAGCTTTCTTT
TRBV6-5	-	TRBJ2-7	-	CASSPGPSSYEQYF	TGTGCCAGCAGTCCTGGACCCAGCTCCTACGAGCAGTACTTC
TRBV20-1	-	TRBJ2-3	TRBD2	CSASIGLAGGHTDTQYF	TGCAGTGCTAGTATCGGACTAGCGGGGGGGCACACAGATACGCAGTATTTT
TRBV6-5	-	TRBJ1-5	-	CASSYSRTNQPQHF	TGTGCCAGCAGTTACTCTAGGACCAATCAGCCCCAGCATTTT
TRBV5-1	-	TRBJ2-5	-	CASSLGQGLETQYF	TGCGCCAGCAGCTTGGGGCAGGGATTAGAGACCCAGTACTTC
TRBV30	once	TRBJ1-2	TRBD1	CAWSPTGDHGYTF	TGTGCCTGGAGCCCGACAGGGGACCATGGCTACACCTTC
TRBV7-9	once	TRBJ1-1	TRBD1	CASSLEDRGEAFF	TGTGCCAGCAGCCTCGAAGACAGGGGGGAAGCTTTCTTT
TRBV11-2	few	TRBJ2-2	-	CASSSTIQGRELFF	TGTGCCAGCAGCTCCACGATACAGGGAAGAGAGCTGTTTTTT
TRBV19	-	TRBJ2-7	-	CASSIQIAVTYEQYF	TGTGCCAGTAGTATACAGATAGCGGTCACCTACGAGCAGTACTTC
TRBV6-5	-	TRBJ2-7	-	CASSLRPDPYEQYF	TGTGCCAGCTCTCTTCGGCCAGATCCCTACGAGCAGTACTTC
TRBV4-2	-	TRBJ1-2	-	CASSPEGPYGYTF	TGTGCCAGCAGCCCTGAGGGACCTTATGGCTACACCTTC
TRBV7-9	-	TRBJ1-2	-	CASSNSYYGYTF	TGTGCCAGCAGCAACAGTTACTATGGCTACACCTTC
TRBV5-5	-	TRBJ2-1	TRBD2	CASSQRRYSGGLNEQFF	TGTGCCAGCAGCCAACGGAGGTATAGCGGGGGTCTCAATGAGCAGTTCTTC
TRBV19	few	TRBJ2-2	TRBD2	CASSSFGLAGATGELFF	TGTGCCAGTAGTTCGTTCGGACTAGCGGGAGCCACCGGGGAGCTGTTTTTT
TRBV27	-	TRBJ2-7	TRBD1	CASSLRGHEQYF	TGTGCCAGCAGTTTAAGGGGGCACGAGCAGTACTTC
TRBV15	-	TRBJ2-7	-	CATSRLDREGYEQYF	TGTGCCACCAGCAGGCTGGACAGGGAGGGATACGAGCAGTACTTC
TRBV19	-	TRBJ2-3	TRBD2	CASSSKRGGTDTQYF	TGTGCCAGTAGTTCTAAGCGGGGGGGCACAGATACGCAGTATTTT
TRBV18	once	TRBJ2-1	TRBD2	CASSLQGLAGGNEQFF	TGTGCCAGCTCACTACAGGGACTAGCGGGAGGCAATGAGCAGTTCTTC
TRBV25-1	-	TRBJ2-7	TRBD2	CASREGLAGPYEQYF	TGTGCCAGCAGGGAGGGACTAGCGGGACCCTACGAGCAGTACTTC
TRBV9	-	TRBJ1-3	-	CASSVGGGNTIYF	TGTGCCAGCAGCGTTGGAGGTGGAAACACCATATATTTT
TRBV10-3	-	TRBJ1-5	-	CAISAGTSNQPQHF	TGTGCCATCAGTGCGGGCACGAGCAATCAGCCCCAGCATTTT
TRBV2	-	TRBJ1-5	-	CASSALDYYQPQHF	TGTGCCAGCAGTGCTCTAGATTACTATCAGCCCCAGCATTTT
TRBV5-1	-	TRBJ1-2	-	CASSLEGNYGYTF	TGCGCCAGCAGCTTGGAGGGTAACTATGGCTACACCTTC